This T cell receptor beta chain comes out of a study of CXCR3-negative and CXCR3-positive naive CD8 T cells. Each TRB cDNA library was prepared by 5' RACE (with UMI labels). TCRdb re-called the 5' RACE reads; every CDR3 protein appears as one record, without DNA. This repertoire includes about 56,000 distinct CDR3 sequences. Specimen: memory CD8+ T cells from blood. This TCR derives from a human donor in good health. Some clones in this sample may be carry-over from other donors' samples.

CDR3 region: CASSQGSGGGEAFF. V gene TRBV4-3 combines with J gene TRBJ1-1; with no DNA, the TCRdb D assignment of TRBD1 cannot be verified. Germline CDR1 and CDR2: LGHNA and YSLEER. This CDR3 spans 14 amino acids.